One sample yielded the 20 T cell receptor beta chains listed below, sequenced in a study of T cell repertoires in cytomegalovirus infection. One entry per CDR3 protein results from TCRdb running MiXCR on the reads. Of 400,000 or so distinct CDR3 sequences in the sample, 18% are singletons; the top ten hold approximately 10%. Sequencing was carried out using PBMCs. These receptors originate from a human donor in good health (CMV status not recorded). Some clones in this sample may be carry-over from other donors' samples.

The J gene is TRBJ2-7, the V gene TRBV6-6, with D perhaps matching TRBD1 (5 bases). Trimming pared 8 bases from V and 5 bases from J, leaving 22 bases between. Germline CDR1 and CDR2: MNHNY and SVGAGI (reference sequence). CDR3 size: 15 residues. In nucleotides, the CDR3 is TGTGCCAGCCGCCGAGCCAGCTGGACCAGGGACGAGCAGTACTTC. This codes for CASRRASWTRDEQYF.

This clonotype was observed many times. This chain links TRBV6-1 with TRBJ1-2, with a possible D match to TRBD1 (5 bases). This CDR3 is 13 amino acids long. V lost 7 bases and J lost 2, with 11 bases in between. Germline V lookup: CDR1 MNHNS, CDR2 SASEGT. The CDR3 sequence: CASNGAGNYGYTF. CDR3 DNA sequence: TGTGCCAGCAACGGGGCAGGGAACTATGGCTACACCTTC.

This clonotype appeared many times. The gene calls are TRBV11-2 and TRBJ2-7, with TRBD2 identical over 12 bases. The CDR3 sequence is 15 residues long. From germline, CDR1 is SGHAT and CDR2 FQNNGV. Trimming took 5 bases from V and 7 from J; bases not matched to a gene: 9. The CDR3 DNA follows: TGTGCCAGCAGCAGACTAGCGGGAGTAGTGGGAGAGCAGTACTTC. Amino acids: CASSRLAGVVGEQYF. The full variable domain, in which reference TRBV11-2 and TRBJ2-7 provide the parts outside the CDR3, is EAGVAQSPRYKIIEKRQSVAFWCNPISGHATLYWYQQILGQGPKLLIQFQNNGVVDDSQLPKDRFSAERLKGVDSTLKIQPAKLEDSAVYLCASSRLAGVVGEQYFGPGTRLTVT.

Ten or more counts support this clonotype. This rearrangement joins TRBV27 to TRBJ1-6; 9 bases align to TRBD1. Germline V CDR1 and CDR2: MNHEY, SMNVEV (reference sequence). The length of the CDR3 is 17 residues. V gave up 5 bases and J gave up 5 bases; unmatched junction bases: 10. The CDR3 region has the DNA TGTGCCAGCAGTCCCACATGGGACAGGGCCCATAATTCACCCCTCCACTTT. Encoded protein: CASSPTWDRAHNSPLHF.

The chain links TRBV7-2 to TRBJ1-2; D possibly corresponds to TRBD1 (6 bases). V was pared by 3 bases and J by 4 bases, with 9 bases between. There are 13 residues in the CDR3. Germline V gene sequence: CDR1 SGHTA, CDR2 FQGNSA. The CDR3 loop reads CASSLGALYGYTF. Here the CDR3 DNA reads TGTGCCAGCAGCTTGGGGGCCCTCTATGGCTACACCTTC.

This chain uses TRBV4-1 with TRBJ2-5; the D is unclear. CDR1 MGHRA and CDR2 YSYEKL come from the germline V gene. This CDR3 region has 15 residues. V dropped 2 bases and J dropped 0 bases, with 10 bases sitting between them. The CDR3 sequence is CASSQSSDYQETQYF. The CDR3 DNA follows: TGCGCCAGCAGCCAATCTTCCGATTACCAAGAGACCCAGTACTTC.

This clonotype was recorded a few times. The chain joins TRBV19 to TRBJ2-6, with D tentatively TRBD2 (5 bases). Trimming took off 9 bases at V and 2 bases at J, with 11 bases between the two ends. The CDR3 runs 14 residues. Per germline, CDR1 LNHDA and CDR2 SQIVND (reference sequence). The CDR3 reads CASTLAAGANVLTF. CDR3 in DNA: TGTGCCAGCACCCTAGCTGCTGGGGCCAACGTCCTGACTTTC.

This clonotype occurred many times. The rearrangement links TRBV7-8 to TRBJ1-1; 7 bases line up with TRBD1. Germline V gives CDR1 SGHVS, CDR2 FQNEAQ. The CDR3 is made up of 18 amino acids. Trimming cost V 1 base and J 0 bases; bases outside gene matches: 11. The DNA of the CDR3 is TGTGCCAGCAGCTTAGAAGGGGGCCCAGGACTCATGAACACTGAAGCTTTCTTT. Its protein product is CASSLEGGPGLMNTEAFF. The whole variable domain, filled in from reference TRBV7-8 and TRBJ1-1, reads GAGVSQSPRYKVAKRGQDVALRCDPISGHVSLFWYQQALGQGPEFLTYFQNEAQLDKSGLPSDRFFAERPEGSVSTLKIQRTQQEDSAVYLCASSLEGGPGLMNTEAFFGQGTRLTVV.

This clonotype has ten or more counts. J is TRBJ2-1 and V is TRBV7-9; 7 nucleotides agree with TRBD1. CDR1 and CDR2 from the germline V gene are SEHNR and FQNEAQ (reference sequence). This CDR3 comprises 16 residues. V lost 5 bases, J lost 0 bases, and 7 bases stayed unmatched. CDR3 nucleotide sequence: TGTGCCAGCAGCCGGCCGGCAGGGGGCTCCTACAATGAGCAGTTCTTC. As protein: CASSRPAGGSYNEQFF.

In its sample, this clonotype was seen a few times. The chain combines TRBV28 with TRBJ2-3; 9 bases map to TRBD2. CDR3 length: 17 residues. Germline V gene data show CDR1 as MDHEN and CDR2 as SYDVKM. V shed 3 bases, J shed 8 bases, and the junction held 15 bases outside the gene matches. CDR3 residues: CASSLATGLAIDGTQYF. Here the CDR3 DNA reads TGTGCCAGCAGTTTGGCAACTGGACTAGCGATAGATGGTACGCAGTATTTT.

This clonotype was counted only a few times. This rearrangement joins TRBV6-1 to TRBJ1-2; D is unclear. Germline V gives CDR1 MNHNS, CDR2 SASEGT. V was pared by 3 bases and J by 0 bases, with 8 bases between. The length of the CDR3 is 14 residues. CDR3 amino acids: CASSDSSTNYGYTF. The CDR3 bases are TGTGCCAGCAGTGACAGCTCCACTAACTATGGCTACACCTTC.

At least ten counts were recorded for this clonotype. This chain links TRBV27 with TRBJ2-1, with 10 positions matching TRBD2. Germline V gene lookup returns CDR1 MNHEY and CDR2 SMNVEV (reference sequence). V was clipped by 2 bases and J by 5 bases; unmatched bases: 6. The CDR3 is 16 amino acids. The chain's CDR3 is CASSLGRLAGHNEQFF. The CDR3 DNA reads as TGTGCCAGCAGTTTAGGCAGACTAGCGGGTCACAATGAGCAGTTCTTC.

This clonotype has ten or more counts. This sequence joins TRBV7-2 and TRBJ1-2, with no clear D. V was pared by 3 bases and J by 1 base, with 3 bases between. The CDR3 is 12 residues long. The germline CDR1 and CDR2 sequences are SGHTA and FQGNSA. The CDR3 DNA sequence: TGTGCCAGCAGCTTCGTTAACTATGGCTACACCTTC. Its translation is CASSFVNYGYTF.

The chain combines TRBV2 with TRBJ2-5; D is unresolved. Trimming shortened V by 8 bases and J by 3 bases, and 7 bases separated the two germline ends. The CDR3 sequence is 11 residues long. Germline V gene sequence: CDR1 SNHLY, CDR2 FYNNEI. Here the CDR3 reads CASAPEETQYF. CDR3 nucleotides: TGTGCCAGCGCCCCCGAAGAGACCCAGTACTTC.

The V call is TRBV2, the J call TRBJ2-1; no reliable D call. Trimming removed 4 bases at V and 0 bases at J, with 10 bases between. CDR3 length: 15 residues. Per germline, CDR1 SNHLY and CDR2 FYNNEI. CDR3 bases: TGTGCCAGCAGTGGGGGTCTGGCCTCCTACAATGAGCAGTTCTTC. As protein: CASSGGLASYNEQFF.

The gene calls are TRBV7-8 and TRBJ1-1; TRBD1 matches 10 bases. J gave up 4 bases and V 3 bases, and 5 bases lay outside the gene matches. Germline CDR1 reads SGHVS; CDR2 reads FQNEAQ. The CDR3 is 15 residues long. CDR3 region: CASSLGTGVGTEAFF. The DNA of the CDR3 is TGTGCCAGCAGCTTGGGGACAGGGGTGGGCACTGAAGCTTTCTTT. Drawing the rest from reference TRBV7-8 and TRBJ1-1, the complete variable domain is GAGVSQSPRYKVAKRGQDVALRCDPISGHVSLFWYQQALGQGPEFLTYFQNEAQLDKSGLPSDRFFAERPEGSVSTLKIQRTQQEDSAVYLCASSLGTGVGTEAFFGQGTRLTVV.

V gene TRBV29-1 combines with J gene TRBJ2-2; maybe TRBD2 (5 bases). This CDR3 is built from 15 residues. Germline CDR1 is SQVTM and CDR2 is ANQGSEA. Trimming took off 5 bases at V and 4 bases at J, with 17 bases between the two ends. The CDR3 reads CSVTVASDGTGELFF. Written as DNA, the CDR3 is TGCAGCGTTACCGTAGCGTCGGACGGCACCGGGGAGCTGTTTTTT.

The CDR3 region has the DNA TGTGCCTGGAGTTATGGGAACTACGAGCAGTACTTC. Amino acid sequence: CAWSYGNYEQYF. This chain links TRBV30 with TRBJ2-7, with D unresolved. V dropped 2 bases and J dropped 3 bases, with 8 bases sitting between them. Germline V gene lookup returns CDR1 GTSNPN and CDR2 SVGIG (reference sequence). This CDR3 is 12 amino acids long.

CDR3: CASNPGANYGYTF. In DNA form, the CDR3 reads TGTGCCAGTAACCCAGGAGCTAACTATGGCTACACCTTC. V is TRBV19 and J is TRBJ1-2; no clear D. Trimming removed 7 bases at V and 0 bases at J, with 9 bases between. CDR3 size: 13 residues. CDR1 and CDR2 (germline): LNHDA, SQIVND (reference sequence).

This clonotype was seen a few times. The chain carries TRBV4-1 and TRBJ2-2; D is possibly TRBD2 (6 bases). The CDR3 runs to 15 residues. V lost 2 bases, J lost 3 bases, and 10 bases lay in between. Germline values: CDR1 MGHRA, CDR2 YSYEKL. The CDR3: CASSQWPGDTGELFF. The CDR3 region has the DNA TGCGCCAGCAGCCAATGGCCGGGGGACACCGGGGAGCTGTTTTTT.